Listed here are 18 T cell receptor beta chains from one sample, sequenced in a study of OX40 agonist ivuxolimab in advanced cancers. TCRdb's copy holds only in-frame clones and misses some; the assay was immunoSEQ multiplex PCR. The sample has about 48,000 clones; about nine tenths are singletons. The input for sequencing was CD4+ or CD8+ T cells sorted from blood, taken in a trial of the OX40 agonist ivuxolimab. The receptors derive from an adult with an advanced solid tumor such as melanoma, head and neck, liver or kidney cancer.

The chain carries TRBV5-6 and TRBJ1-5; tentatively, D is TRBD1 (6 bases). Trimming stripped 3 bases from V and 2 bases from J, with 18 bases between. This CDR3 comprises 17 residues. The germline V gene encodes CDR1 SGHDT and CDR2 YYEEEE. CDR3 sequence: CASSWDKGLAGNQPQHF. The CDR3 nucleotides read TGTGCCAGCAGCTGGGACAAGGGGCTAGCAGGCAATCAGCCCCAGCATTTT. Full variable domain (rest looked up from reference TRBV5-6 and TRBJ1-5): DAGVTQSPTHLIKTRGQQVTLRCSPKSGHDTVSWYQQALGQGPQFIFQYYEEEERQRGNFPDRFSGHQFPNYSSELNVNALLLGDSALYLCASSWDKGLAGNQPQHFGDGTRLSIL.

The chain links TRBV4-1 to TRBJ2-1; unclear D gene. This CDR3 comprises 13 residues. Trimming removed 1 base from V and 4 bases from J, with 5 bases in between. The germline V gene has CDR1 MGHRA and CDR2 YSYEKL. The CDR3 region has the DNA TGCGCCAGCAGCCAAGTTATGTACAATGAGCAGTTCTTC. As protein: CASSQVMYNEQFF.

The rearrangement joins TRBV9 to TRBJ1-2; maybe TRBD1 (6 bases). This CDR3 is built from 12 residues. Germline V CDR1 and CDR2: SGDLS, YYNGEE. V was clipped by 0 bases and J by 8 bases, with 8 bases between them. The CDR3 region is CASSVAGDGYTF. Written as DNA, the CDR3 is TGTGCCAGCAGCGTAGCAGGGGACGGCTACACCTTC.

This clone was detected only a few times. The J gene is TRBJ1-5, the V gene TRBV19, with D possibly TRBD1 on 5 matching bases. From germline, CDR1 is LNHDA and CDR2 SQIVND (reference sequence). Trimming shortened V by 7 bases and J by 1 base, and 11 bases separated the two germline ends. This CDR3 has 14 residues. For the CDR3, the DNA is TGTGCCAGTACCAGGGTTCCGAGCAATCAGCCCCAGCATTTT. This sequence encodes CASTRVPSNQPQHF.

V and J are TRBV28 and TRBJ1-6, with D perhaps matching TRBD1 (6 bases). Germline assignment: CDR1 MDHEN and CDR2 SYDVKM. V lost 6 bases and J 8 bases, leaving 14 bases between the germline ends. The CDR3 runs to 14 residues. DNA for the CDR3: TGTGCCAGCAGCCCCGGGGGCATGGATTCACCCCTCCACTTT. Amino acids: CASSPGGMDSPLHF.

The rearrangement uses TRBV15 and TRBJ2-1; TRBD1 aligns across 7 bases. Germline V gene lookup returns CDR1 LNHNV and CDR2 YYDKDF (reference sequence). V lost 0 bases and J lost 0; bases outside the gene matches: 2. The CDR3 contains 16 residues. CDR3 amino acids: CATSRDRDSSYNEQFF. CDR3 DNA sequence: TGTGCCACCAGCAGAGATCGGGACAGCTCCTACAATGAGCAGTTCTTC.

The chain combines TRBV13 with TRBJ1-4; D is undetermined. This CDR3 is 15 amino acids long. Germline CDR1 reads PRHDT; CDR2 reads FYEKMQ (reference sequence). V was pared by 5 bases and J by 7 bases, with 17 bases between. The CDR3 DNA reads TGTGCCAGCAGCACCCGGACTTTCGGATCTGAAAAACTGTTTTTT. This sequence encodes CASSTRTFGSEKLFF.

The chain carries TRBV5-4 and TRBJ2-5, with D uncertain. V dropped 0 bases and J dropped 5 bases, with 17 bases sitting between them. Germline V gene lookup returns CDR1 SGHNT and CDR2 YYREEE (reference sequence). The CDR3 covers 16 residues. The CDR3 spells CASSLAADASLETQYF. In DNA form, the CDR3 reads TGTGCCAGCAGCTTGGCCGCAGACGCCTCCCTGGAGACCCAGTACTTC.

The rearrangement links TRBV7-9 to TRBJ1-2; possibly TRBD1 for D (5 bases). The CDR3 consists of 16 residues. Germline V gene data show CDR1 as SEHNR and CDR2 as FQNEAQ (reference sequence). Trimming removed 5 bases from V and 8 bases from J, with 24 bases in between. The CDR3 DNA reads TGTGCCAGCAGCCGGGACCTCGGAGGTCGAATTCAAGGCTACACCTTC. Translated, it gives CASSRDLGGRIQGYTF.

This rearrangement joins TRBV4-2 to TRBJ2-7; D could derive from TRBD1 or TRBD2 (5 bases each). This CDR3 spans 14 amino acids. The germline V gene encodes CDR1 LGHNA and CDR2 YNFKEQ. The V gene lost 0 bases and the J gene lost 4 bases, with 10 bases spanning the gap. CDR3 region: CASSQDWGLYEQYF. CDR3 DNA: TGTGCCAGCAGCCAAGATTGGGGGTTGTACGAGCAGTACTTC.

V and J are TRBV2 and TRBJ2-7; TRBD2 aligns across 7 bases. This CDR3 has 18 amino acids. Unmatched junction bases numbered 13, after V lost 2 bases and J lost 0 bases. Germline V gene data show CDR1 as SNHLY and CDR2 as FYNNEI. The CDR3 nucleotides are TGTGCCAGCAGTGAATGGGGGGGTCAGGGAACTTTCTCCTACGAGCAGTACTTC. This encodes CASSEWGGQGTFSYEQYF.

This clone was found once. V is TRBV13 and J is TRBJ2-2, with TRBD1 matching over 12 bases. The germline V gene has CDR1 PRHDT and CDR2 FYEKMQ (reference sequence). This CDR3 spans 16 amino acids. V trimming: 8 bases; J trimming: 6 bases; junction bases outside the gene matches: 10. The CDR3: CASSSGTGGAAGELFF. CDR3 DNA: TGTGCCAGCTCCTCCGGGACAGGGGGCGCAGCCGGGGAGCTGTTTTTT.

V is TRBV6-1 and J is TRBJ2-2; 9 bases map to TRBD1. CDR3 length: 17 amino acids. The V segment lost 1 base and the J segment 6 bases; nucleotides outside the gene matches: 9. Germline CDR1 is MNHNS and CDR2 is SASEGT. The CDR3 DNA follows: TGTGCCAGCAGTGAAGAATGGGACAGGGATGTACCCGGGGAGCTGTTTTTT. Protein sequence: CASSEEWDRDVPGELFF.

A note on this clone: One junction end disagrees with the germline gene, perhaps due to a read error. J is TRBJ1-5 and V is TRBV27; D might be TRBD1 (5 bases). This CDR3 contains 15 residues. Germline V gene lookup returns CDR1 MNHEY and CDR2 SMNVEV (reference sequence). Here the CDR3 reads CASRLKVGVNQPQHF. The CDR3 DNA reads TGTGCCAGCCGTTTGAAGGTGGGGGTAAATCAGCCCCAGCATTTT.

The chain links TRBV14 to TRBJ1-1; no firm D call. Trimming shortened V by 5 bases and J by 11 bases, and 15 bases separated the two germline ends. The CDR3 runs 12 residues. Germline assignment: CDR1 SGHDN and CDR2 FVKESK. In nucleotides, the CDR3 is TGTGCCAGCAGCAGCAGTGGGTTCATGGCTTTCTTT. Translated: CASSSSGFMAFF.

V and J are TRBV29-1 and TRBJ1-1, with 8 bases identical to TRBD1. Looked up from germline, CDR1 is SQVTM and CDR2 is ANQGSEA. The CDR3 consists of 14 residues. Germline trimming cut 5 bases from V and 4 bases from J; bases unmatched to any gene: 9. DNA for the CDR3: TGCAGCGTTTGGGGGCCAGGGGGCGGCACTGAAGCTTTCTTT. Amino acid sequence: CSVWGPGGGTEAFF.

The rearrangement links TRBV19 to TRBJ1-1; D not certain. V was pared by 7 bases and J by 4 bases, with 7 bases between. The CDR3 length is 11 residues. The germline CDR1 and CDR2 sequences are LNHDA and SQIVND (reference sequence). CDR3 residues: CASITSTEAFF. In nucleotides, the CDR3 is TGTGCCAGTATAACAAGCACTGAAGCTTTCTTT.

The rearrangement uses TRBV29-1 and TRBJ2-7; D uncertain. Between the trimmed V and J ends, which lost 5 bases and 0 bases, there was a span of 5 bases. Looked up from germline, CDR1 is SQVTM and CDR2 is ANQGSEA. This CDR3 spans 11 amino acids. The DNA for the CDR3 is TGCAGCGTTTCTTACTCCTACGAGCAGTACTTC. This sequence encodes CSVSYSYEQYF.